The 17 T cell receptor beta chains below come from one sample, sequenced in a study of T cells in Graves' hyperthyroidism and ophthalmopathy. Authors of the study amplified TCR beta CDR3 regions from RNA transcripts. TCR CDR3 regions were first amplified by RT-PCR with HTBI primers. TCRdb re-called the multiplex PCR reads with MiXCR, one entry per CDR3 protein. The sample carries about 600,000 distinct CDR3 sequences, about a sixth recorded once. Sequences were obtained from blood. Receptor source: a middle-aged woman with Graves' ophthalmopathy.

There are many counts of this clonotype. This chain connects TRBV6-5 to TRBJ2-7; 8 nucleotides match TRBD1. The CDR3 is 15 amino acids. Germline CDR1 MNHEY, CDR2 SVGAGI. The V segment lost 1 base and the J segment 0 bases; nucleotides outside the gene matches: 2. This chain's CDR3 is CASSYFGTGSYEQYF. Written as DNA, the CDR3 is TGTGCCAGCAGTTACTTTGGGACAGGCTCCTACGAGCAGTACTTC.

There are many counts of this clonotype. This rearrangement joins TRBV7-3 to TRBJ2-1; a weak D match, TRBD2 (5 bases). V lost 5 bases to trimming and J lost 3 bases, with 14 bases between them. The CDR3 covers 15 residues. Germline values: CDR1 SGHTA, CDR2 FQGTGA. CDR3 amino acids: CASSPSGPGYNEQFF. As DNA, the CDR3 is TGTGCCAGCAGCCCAAGCGGTCCCGGCTACAATGAGCAGTTCTTC.

This clonotype came up many times. This chain connects TRBV30 to TRBJ2-3, with D unresolved. The CDR3 extends over 14 amino acids. V dropped 5 bases and J dropped 3 bases, with 15 bases sitting between them. Per germline, CDR1 GTSNPN and CDR2 SVGIG (reference sequence). In DNA, the CDR3 is TGTGCCTGGGGCTATAAGGGCGTGACAGATACGCAGTATTTT. It translates to CAWGYKGVTDTQYF. The full variable domain, with the rest looked up from reference TRBV30 and TRBJ2-3, is SQTIHQWPATLVQPVGSPLSLECTVEGTSNPNLYWYRQAAGRGLQLLFYSVGIGQISSEVPQNLSASRPQDRQFILSSKKLLLSDSGFYLCAWGYKGVTDTQYFGPGTRLTVL.

This clonotype occurred many times. The rearrangement links TRBV20-1 to TRBJ2-5; D is ambiguous. Trimming shortened V by 0 bases and J by 3 bases, and 8 bases separated the two germline ends. The CDR3 has 13 amino acids. Germline V lookup: CDR1 DFQATT, CDR2 SNEGSKA (reference sequence). CDR3 coding DNA: TGCAGTGCTAGAGATGGACGGGAAGAGACCCAGTACTTC. Amino acids: CSARDGREETQYF.

There are many counts of this clonotype. This chain connects TRBV11-2 to TRBJ1-1; D possibly corresponds to TRBD1 (5 bases). The CDR3 is 12 amino acids. Germline loops: CDR1 SGHAT, CDR2 FQNNGV. V lost 5 bases, J lost 7 bases, and 11 bases lay in between. CDR3 protein: CASSRDGDEAFF. CDR3 in DNA: TGTGCCAGCAGCCGGGACGGCGATGAAGCTTTCTTT.

CDR3 region: CASSRGTSGRNTQYF. Here the CDR3 DNA reads TGTGCCAGCAGCCGAGGGACTAGCGGGAGGAATACGCAGTATTTT. The gene calls are TRBV7-2 and TRBJ2-3; the match to TRBD2 covers 15 bases. Trimming took 5 bases from V and 7 from J; bases not matched to a gene: 4. CDR3 size: 15 residues. Germline-derived CDR1 and CDR2 are SGHTA and FQGNSA.

The rearrangement uses TRBV18 and TRBJ1-5; D remains unclear. Germline-derived CDR1 and CDR2 are KGHSH and LQKENI. The V end lost 3 bases, the J end lost 2 bases, and 11 bases lay between the germline ends. The CDR3 contains 15 residues. The DNA for the CDR3 is TGTGCCAGCTCACCTGAAAATTTAGGCAATCAGCCCCAGCATTTT. Translating gives CASSPENLGNQPQHF.

This clonotype has at least ten counts. This chain links TRBV6-1 with TRBJ1-1, with 7 bases that match TRBD1. Germline CDR1 reads MNHNS; CDR2 reads SASEGT. The CDR3 sequence is 15 residues long. V lost 7 bases, J lost 2 bases, and 10 bases stayed unmatched. CDR3 coding DNA: TGTGCCAGCACCGAAGGGGCAGGGGGAAACACTGAAGCTTTCTTT. Its translation is CASTEGAGGNTEAFF.

V usage is TRBV5-8 and J usage is TRBJ2-1; 14 nucleotides agree with TRBD2. From germline, CDR1 is SGHTS and CDR2 YDEGEE. This CDR3 is built from 20 residues. With 4 bases clipped from V and 1 base from J, the junction kept 13 bases outside the gene matches. CDR3 nucleotide sequence: TGTGCCAGCAGCCTGCACACGACTAGCGGGAGGGCCTTTTCCTACAATGAGCAGTTCTTC. Its translation is CASSLHTTSGRAFSYNEQFF.

This clonotype has only a few counts. The V call is TRBV5-1, the J call TRBJ1-4; the D is unclear. V was trimmed by 0 bases and J by 8 bases, leaving 11 bases between them. CDR3 length equals 14 residues. CDR1 is SGHRS, CDR2 YFSETQ, per germline. CDR3 sequence reads: CASSLDAGHEKLFF. For the CDR3, the DNA is TGCGCCAGCAGCTTGGACGCAGGTCACGAAAAACTGTTTTTT.

The chain is built from TRBV27 and TRBJ1-2; D is possibly TRBD1 (5 bases). The CDR3 spans 14 residues. Germline assignment: CDR1 MNHEY and CDR2 SMNVEV (reference sequence). The germline V and J ends were trimmed by 6 bases and 5 bases, with 16 bases remaining between them. This CDR3 is CASSRNRDRYGYTF. CDR3 nucleotide sequence: TGTGCCAGCAGCAGAAACCGGGACCGTTATGGCTACACCTTC.

Many counts were recorded for this clonotype. The rearrangement uses TRBV3-1 and TRBJ2-3; D uncertain. V lost 3 bases, J lost 2 bases, and 9 bases lay in between. Germline V gene sequence: CDR1 LGHDT, CDR2 YNNKEL (reference sequence). The CDR3 spans 14 residues. The CDR3 nucleotides are TGTGCCAGCAGCCATAGCCTAAACACAGATACGCAGTATTTT. It specifies CASSHSLNTDTQYF.

This rearrangement joins TRBV28 to TRBJ2-1; TRBD2 matches at 7 bases. Per the germline V gene, CDR1 is MDHEN and CDR2 is SYDVKM. With V trimmed by 2 bases and J by 4 bases, 5 bases remained unmatched. The CDR3 contains 15 residues. The DNA of the CDR3 is TGTGCCAGCAGTTTAGATAGCGGGTTATACAATGAGCAGTTCTTC. Translated: CASSLDSGLYNEQFF.

V usage is TRBV7-9 and J usage is TRBJ2-7; D not resolved. This CDR3 is 13 amino acids long. Germline values: CDR1 SEHNR, CDR2 FQNEAQ (reference sequence). V lost 7 bases and J lost 3, with 13 bases in between. CDR3 nucleotide sequence: TGTGCCAGCACCTTGGACGGATACTACGAGCAGTACTTC. The encoded protein is CASTLDGYYEQYF.

This clonotype was found a few times. The chain combines TRBV6-1 with TRBJ2-5; 7 bases fit TRBD1. The CDR3 runs 16 residues. Losses at the gene ends were 0 bases for V and 5 bases for J; bases not matched to a gene: 9. Germline CDR1 reads MNHNS; CDR2 reads SASEGT. For the CDR3, the DNA is TGTGCCAGCAGTGAAGCGCTTCTTGCAGGGGGTGAGACCCAGTACTTC. This gives the protein CASSEALLAGGETQYF.

This clonotype was seen a few times. The gene calls are TRBV20-1 and TRBJ1-1; no clear D. Germline CDR1 DFQATT, CDR2 SNEGSKA (reference sequence). Between the trimmed V and J ends, which lost 0 bases and 0 bases, there was a span of 5 bases. CDR3 length equals 13 residues. CDR3 DNA: TGCAGTGCTAGAGATGTTTTGAACACTGAAGCTTTCTTT. Residues: CSARDVLNTEAFF.

This clonotype was recorded at least ten times. The J gene is TRBJ2-3, the V gene TRBV28; TRBD2 aligns across 8 bases. The CDR3 loop spans 17 amino acids. Germline lookup yields CDR1 MDHEN and CDR2 SYDVKM. The J segment lost 0 bases and the V segment lost 3 bases, leaving 8 bases of the junction unmatched. The CDR3 reads CASSFGLAGVSTDTQYF. CDR3 nucleotides: TGTGCCAGCAGTTTTGGGCTAGCGGGTGTTAGCACAGATACGCAGTATTTT.